One and the same sample provided the 13 T cell receptor beta chains below, sequenced in a study of T cell responses to AZD1222 COVID-19 vaccine. Method: immunoSEQ multiplex PCR; TCRdb's copy keeps in-frame clones and lacks some. The sample records roughly 140,000 clones, about 90% being singletons. The sequencing used peripheral blood, collected 28 days after the second AZD1222 dose. The source is an adult who received the AZD1222 COVID-19 vaccine.

The J gene is TRBJ2-7, the V gene TRBV6-5, with a tentative D call TRBD1 (5 bases). V lost 0 bases to trimming and J lost 3 bases, with 12 bases between them. Germline-derived CDR1 and CDR2 are MNHEY and SVGAGI. The CDR3 has 15 residues. The CDR3 sequence: CASSYSPAGHYEQYV. CDR3 bases: TGTGCCAGCAGTTACTCCCCGGCAGGGCACTACGAGCAGTACGTC.

The J gene is TRBJ2-1, the V gene TRBV6-5, with a weak D call TRBD2 (6 bases). The CDR3 spans 14 residues. CDR1 and CDR2 (germline): MNHEY, SVGAGI. Trimming stripped 7 bases from V and 3 bases from J, with 13 bases between. This chain's CDR3 is CASNRDSVYNEQFF. In DNA form, the CDR3 reads TGTGCCAGCAACCGGGACTCGGTCTACAATGAGCAGTTCTTC.

The chain combines TRBV19 with TRBJ1-1, with TRBD1 matching 9 bases. CDR1 is LNHDA and CDR2 is SQIVND in the germline V gene (reference sequence). CDR3 length equals 13 residues. V lost 6 bases, J lost 5 bases, and 4 bases stayed unmatched. CDR3 amino acids: CASRDRGLTEAFF. The DNA for the CDR3 is TGTGCCAGTAGGGACAGGGGTTTGACTGAAGCTTTCTTT.

The chain links TRBV9 to TRBJ1-1; 9 nucleotides match TRBD1. The V gene's germline CDR1 is SGDLS and CDR2 YYNGEE. The V gene end was trimmed by 0 bases and the J gene end by 5 bases; junction bases not matched to a gene: 5. The CDR3 is made up of 15 amino acids. The CDR3 spells CASSVEQGAKTEAFF. For the CDR3, the DNA is TGTGCCAGCAGCGTAGAACAGGGGGCAAAGACTGAAGCTTTCTTT. The full variable domain, its missing parts supplied by reference TRBV9 and TRBJ1-1, is DSGVTQTPKHLITATGQRVTLRCSPRSGDLSVYWYQQSLDQGLQFLIQYYNGEERAKGNILERFSAQQFPDLHSELNLSSLELGDSALYFCASSVEQGAKTEAFFGQGTRLTVV.

The chain joins TRBV25-1 to TRBJ2-2; 9 bases are shared with TRBD1. The germline CDR1 and CDR2 sequences are MGHDK and SYGVNS. This CDR3 has 18 residues. The J segment lost 2 bases and the V segment lost 1 base, leaving 8 bases of the junction unmatched. CDR3 protein: CASSEWFAGQGNTGELFF. CDR3 DNA: TGTGCCAGCAGTGAATGGTTTGCGGGACAGGGCAACACCGGGGAGCTGTTTTTT.

The chain employs TRBV4-2 and TRBJ2-5; D may be TRBD2 (6 bases). Germline CDR1 and CDR2: LGHNA and YNFKEQ. V lost 4 bases and J lost 0, with 9 bases in between. This CDR3 is built from 14 residues. The CDR3 reads CASSPAGHQETQYF. CDR3 DNA: TGTGCCAGCAGCCCGGCGGGGCACCAAGAGACCCAGTACTTC.

The gene calls are TRBV4-1 and TRBJ1-2; D remains unclear. This CDR3 is 11 amino acids long. V was clipped by 8 bases and J by 1 base, with 5 bases between them. Germline CDR1 is MGHRA and CDR2 is YSYEKL. CDR3: CASYSNYGYTF. For the CDR3, the DNA is TGCGCCAGCTACAGTAACTATGGCTACACCTTC.

The chain joins TRBV20-1 to TRBJ2-7; possibly TRBD1 for D (5 bases). V was shortened by 3 bases and J by 3 bases, with 6 bases between the two germline ends. The CDR3 extends over 11 amino acids. Germline V CDR1 and CDR2: DFQATT, SNEGSKA (reference sequence). The CDR3 nucleotides are TGCAGTGCTAGGCAGGGCTACGAGCAGTACGTC. Its translation: CSARQGYEQYV.

V gene TRBV12-3 or TRBV12-4 combines with J gene TRBJ2-5, with unresolved D. V shed 2 bases and J shed 4 bases, with 5 bases lying between them. The CDR3 totals 12 residues. CDR3 DNA sequence: TGTGCCAGCAGTTTATTGCGAGAGACCCAGTACTTC. Translating it yields CASSLLRETQYF.

Points on this clone: This sample includes further DNA sequences coding for the same CDR3. The rearrangement joins TRBV19 to TRBJ1-5, with unresolved D. Germline CDR1 reads LNHDA; CDR2 reads SQIVND (reference sequence). Trimming left V 1 base short and J 1 base short, with 8 bases between. The CDR3 length is 15 residues. The CDR3 DNA is TGTGCCAGTAGTATAGTGGGGAGAAGCAATCAGCCCCAGCATTTT. Translated: CASSIVGRSNQPQHF.

The CDR3 loop reads CASSPSVRLGEAFF. CDR3 nucleotides: TGTGCCAGCTCACCTTCAGTGCGGCTCGGGGAAGCTTTCTTT. J is TRBJ1-1 and V is TRBV18; D unclear. Trimming left V 3 bases short and J 8 bases short, with 16 bases between. The length of the CDR3 is 14 residues. Per germline, CDR1 KGHSH and CDR2 LQKENI.

This sequence joins TRBV6-6 and TRBJ1-2, with D possibly matching TRBD1 (5 bases). The CDR3 length is 15 residues. CDR1 MNHNY and CDR2 SVGAGI come from the germline V gene (reference sequence). The V end was cut by 7 bases, the J end by 7 bases, with 22 bases between. The CDR3 protein is CASTADRGPRGGYTF. In DNA, the CDR3 is TGTGCCAGCACCGCGGACCGGGGACCCCGGGGTGGCTACACCTTC.

The chain uses TRBV3-1 (or the pseudogene TRBV3-2) and TRBJ1-2; 8 bases align to TRBD1. The ends lost 0 bases at V and 4 bases at J; junction bases unmatched: 10. The CDR3 has 17 amino acids. Germline CDR1 reads LGHDT; CDR2 reads YNNKEL (reference sequence). The CDR3 nucleotides read TGTGCCAGCAGCCAAGAAACGGCAGGGGGCGTTTTCTATGGCTACACCTTC. It codes for CASSQETAGGVFYGYTF.